A selection of T cell receptor beta chains follows, all from one sample in a study of T cells in localized non-small cell lung cancer. TCRdb's table, derived via immunoSEQ multiplex PCR, lists solely in-frame clones and lacks some. This table has about 33,000 clones, over 85% appearing once. The sample was peripheral blood, taken before any cancer treatment. The receptors derive from a female donor at least 60 years old with stage I lung adenocarcinoma. Both conserved end residues are part of each CDR3. A D gene is named only where the DNA matches it firmly. Clone size is stated in some rows and not others, as once, few, many or a class when expanded.

J,V,D,size,DNA,CDR3
TRBJ1-3,TRBV5-5,NA,NA,TGTGCCAGCAGCTTAGGACAAGAACGAAACACCATATATTTT,CASSLGQERNTIYF
TRBJ2-7,TRBV11-3,NA,NA,TGTGCCAGCAGCCTCCCATATCAGCCGCTTGTGGAGCAGTACTTC,CASSLPYQPLVEQYF
TRBJ2-7,TRBV28,NA,NA,TGTGCCAGCAGTTTAGGGGACATCTCCTACGAGCAGTACTTC,CASSLGDISYEQYF
TRBJ1-1,TRBV28,TRBD1,NA,TGTGCCAGCAGTTTCGGGACAGCAGACACTGAAGCTTTCTTT,CASSFGTADTEAFF
TRBJ1-2,TRBV19,NA,NA,TGTGCCAGTAGCCGGACGTCCCCCTATGGCTACACCTTC,CASSRTSPYGYTF
TRBJ2-1,TRBV11-3,NA,NA,TGTGCCAGCAGCTTAGCAGGCTCGCGGGGCAATGAGCAGTTCTTC,CASSLAGSRGNEQFF
TRBJ2-5,TRBV7-9,NA,NA,TGTGCCAGCAGCTTACATAACAGTCAAGAGACCCAGTACTTC,CASSLHNSQETQYF
TRBJ2-3,TRBV5-4,TRBD1,NA,TGTGCCAGCAGCCCTGGACAGGGAAATACGCAGTATTTT,CASSPGQGNTQYF
TRBJ2-1,TRBV19,TRBD1,NA,TGTGCCAGTAGTCCCCCGGACAGGGGGCGCGAGCAGTTCTTC,CASSPPDRGREQFF
TRBJ1-2,TRBV19,NA,NA,TGTGCCAGTAGTCCAGAGTCGGGAAGGACGGGCTACACCTTC,CASSPESGRTGYTF
TRBJ1-2,TRBV19,TRBD1,NA,TGTGCCAGTAGTTCTGGACAGGGAGGCTATGGCTACACCTTC,CASSSGQGGYGYTF
TRBJ2-1,TRBV5-1,NA,NA,TGCGCCAGCAGCTTAACAGGACTACTTGGGCGTGGTGAGCAGTTCTTC,CASSLTGLLGRGEQFF
TRBJ2-2,TRBV7-3,TRBD1,once,TGTGCCAGCAAGTTAGACAGGGGGTACACCGGGGAGCTGTTTTTT,CASKLDRGYTGELFF
TRBJ1-4,TRBV18,NA,NA,TGTGCCAGCTCACCAGCCCGAACGGCAGCATACCCCTCGACTGGGTCCCTGTTTTTT,CASSPARTAAYPSTGSLFF
TRBJ2-7,TRBV6-5,NA,NA,TGTGCCAGCAGGAGAGAGAGCTCCTACGAGCAGTACTTC,CASRRESSYEQYF
TRBJ1-2,TRBV11-2,NA,NA,TGTGCCAGCAGCTTAGGTGGGCGGGACTATGGCTACACCTTC,CASSLGGRDYGYTF
TRBJ1-1,TRBV5-4,NA,NA,TGTGCCAGCAGCTCGGGGCGGGGCGGCAGGAACACTGAAGCTTTCTTT,CASSSGRGGRNTEAFF
TRBJ1-3,TRBV28,TRBD1,NA,TGTGCCAGCAGGCAACAGGGGGCGCGGGGAAACACCATATATTTT,CASRQQGARGNTIYF
TRBJ1-2,TRBV9,NA,NA,TGTGCCAGCAGCGTAGGGGTGCGGTCGGGTAGAGGGGACTTCTATGGCTACACCTTC,CASSVGVRSGRGDFYGYTF
TRBJ2-3,TRBV5-1,TRBD1,once,TGCGCCAGCAGCTCGGACAGGAGAGATACGCAGTATTTT,CASSSDRRDTQYF
TRBJ2-3,TRBV27,TRBD1,NA,TGTGCCAGCAGTTTAGATTACAGGGGGCGAGATACGCAGTATTTT,CASSLDYRGRDTQYF
TRBJ2-5,TRBV7-2,NA,once,TGTGCCAGCAGCTTCCGCCCGAGGGAGACCCAGTACTTC,CASSFRPRETQYF
TRBJ2-2,TRBV19,NA,NA,TGTGCCAGTAGTCCTCGGTGGGGGAGCGGGGAGCTGTTTTTT,CASSPRWGSGELFF
TRBJ1-1,TRBV14,NA,NA,TGTGCCAGCAGGAATCGAGGGGCCTCTGAAGCTTTCTTT,CASRNRGASEAFF
TRBJ2-5,TRBV18,NA,once,TGTGCCAGCTCACCCCAGGAGACCCAGTACTTC,CASSPQETQYF
TRBJ1-6,TRBV19,TRBD1,NA,TGTGCCAGTAGGGGTCAGGGGGGCAGCAATTCACCCCTCCACTTT,CASRGQGGSNSPLHF
TRBJ2-2,TRBV5-1,NA,NA,TGCGCCAGCAGCCTGAGCATCGGGGAGCTGTTTTTT,CASSLSIGELFF
TRBJ1-6,TRBV9,TRBD1,once,TGTGCCAGCAGCGTAGTTCCCTTGGACAGGGCTAATTCACCCCTCCACTTT,CASSVVPLDRANSPLHF
TRBJ2-4,TRBV5-1,NA,NA,TGCGCCAGCAGCTTGGGCCTAGCCAAAAACATTCAGTACTTC,CASSLGLAKNIQYF
TRBJ1-2,TRBV21-1,NA,NA,TGTGCCAGCAGCATTTGGGACAGCTATGGCTACACCTTC,CASSIWDSYGYTF
TRBJ1-1,TRBV2,TRBD1,NA,TGTGCCAGCAGCCCACAGGGGGCCTGGACTGAAGCTTTCTTT,CASSPQGAWTEAFF
TRBJ1-5,TRBV4-1,TRBD1,NA,TGCGCCAGCAGTCTTACAGGGGGAGGGGGCAATCAGCCCCAGCATTTT,CASSLTGGGGNQPQHF
TRBJ2-1,TRBV6-1,NA,NA,TGTGCCAGCAGCGAAGCTCTTTATGACAATGAGCAGTTCTTC,CASSEALYDNEQFF
TRBJ1-2,TRBV11-2,TRBD1,NA,TGTGCCAGCAGCTTCAGGGGGCGAAGTGACTACACCTTC,CASSFRGRSDYTF
TRBJ1-1,TRBV4-1,NA,once,TGCGCCAGCAGCCACCCGTGGGGGGGCACTGAAGCTTTCTTT,CASSHPWGGTEAFF